This T cell receptor (beta chain) was profiled in a study of beta chain features in type 1 diabetes. Study-level results: Patients' naive, central memory and Treg TCRB repertoires seemed closer to one another than those of healthy donors. All four CD4+ subsets from Type 1 diabetes patients carried moderately but significantly shorter TCRB CDR3s. In type 1 diabetes patients, VDJ junctions had fewer insertions; deletions at these junctions were more frequent.

The CDR3 is 15 amino acids. The junction had 5 bases not matched to a gene; V was cut back by 1 base and J by 2 bases. Germline assignment: CDR1 LGHNA and CDR2 YNFKEQ. A sort by CD45RO/CCR7/CD25/CD127/CD95/CD27 yielded CD4+ naive, central memory, regulatory and stem cell-like memory cells. Purities in excess of 95% were seen in all sorted populations. Every isolated RNA sample was fully reverse transcribed, so sequencing captured expressed TCRB transcripts. Assay used: immunoSEQ multiplex PCR; TCRdb lists only in-frame clones, some missing. The sample shows more than 250,000 clones, roughly an eighth of them seen only once. A note on this clone: Its antigen is as yet unknown.

The sample consisted of naive CD4+ T cells from blood. The receptor was isolated from a man aged 30 to 39 with type 1 diabetes. This chain joins TRBV4-2 and TRBJ2-7; TRBD2 matches at 7 bases. The CDR3 sequence: CASSQVEGLAYEQYF. The CDR3 DNA follows: TGTGCCAGCAGCCAAGTAGAAGGACTAGCCTACGAGCAGTACTTC.